The 16 T cell receptor beta chains below come from one sample, sequenced in a study of identical twins (dated by TCRdb to 2016 to 2017). Libraries came from 5' RACE. Sequencing was carried out with an Illumina HiSeq 2000. The public reads were reanalyzed by TCRdb: fastp trimming at Q25, MiXCR alignment, in-frame beta chains only. Records with the same CDR3 protein are collapsed into one entry carrying the most frequent genes and DNA. Here the sample has approximately 1.8 million distinct CDR3 sequences; 32% occur a single time. Of the sample, about 0.27% falls within the top ten clones. Sequencing input: cord blood. The receptors stem from a newborn girl in good health.

This clonotype was found a few times. The chain has TRBV20-1 and TRBJ2-7; the D is unclear. CDR1 and CDR2 (germline): DFQATT, SNEGSKA (reference sequence). Between the trimmed V and J ends, which lost 3 bases and 4 bases, there was a span of 19 bases. The CDR3 sequence is 15 residues long. DNA of the CDR3: TGCAGTGCTAGCCCCGGGTGGGCGTCAATTTACGAGCAGTACTTC. Amino acid sequence: CSASPGWASIYEQYF.

The rearrangement joins TRBV28 to TRBJ2-1, with D uncertain. In germline, CDR1 is MDHEN, CDR2 SYDVKM. Trimming pared 5 bases from V and 0 bases from J, leaving 14 bases between. This CDR3 contains 16 residues. The CDR3 loop reads CASSSPVSGSYNEQFF. CDR3 sequence (DNA): TGTGCCAGCAGTAGCCCCGTCAGTGGCTCCTACAATGAGCAGTTCTTC.

This clonotype has only a few counts. The CDR3 loop reads CASSVRILTEAFF. The CDR3 bases are TGCGCCAGCAGCGTACGGATCCTCACTGAAGCTTTCTTT. The rearrangement links TRBV5-1 to TRBJ1-1; D not resolved. Germline CDR1 and CDR2: SGHRS and YFSETQ. V lost 4 bases and J lost 4, with 11 bases in between. This CDR3 has 13 residues.

J is TRBJ2-5 and V is TRBV3-1, with 7 bases identical to TRBD2. Germline V CDR1 and CDR2: LGHDT, YNNKEL (reference sequence). V shed 5 bases and J 0 bases; nucleotides not matched to a gene: 18. There are 19 residues in the CDR3. CDR3 region: CASSWNQVSLAADQETQYF. CDR3 DNA: TGTGCCAGCAGCTGGAATCAAGTTTCCCTAGCGGCCGACCAAGAGACCCAGTACTTC.

The J gene is TRBJ1-2, the V gene TRBV5-1; D remains ambiguous. V lost 0 bases to trimming and J lost 0 bases, with 9 bases between them. Germline V gives CDR1 SGHRS, CDR2 YFSETQ. This CDR3 has 15 residues. Here the CDR3 DNA reads TGCGCCAGCAGCTTGGGGGCCTCAGCTAACTATGGCTACACCTTC. Translating gives CASSLGASANYGYTF.

A word on this clonotype: A much more abundant neighbour one base away suggests this may be a read error. This chain links TRBV10-3 with TRBJ2-1, with 13 nucleotides matching TRBD2. The tail of the sequence fits TRBJ2-7 better, so the J call may be wrong. The CDR3 length is 19 residues. The V gene's germline CDR1 is ENHRY and CDR2 SYGVKD. This chain's CDR3 is CAISEPGLAGVSSYNEQYF. CDR3 coding DNA: TGTGCCATCAGTGAGCCTGGACTAGCGGGAGTGAGCTCCTACAATGAGCAGTACTTC.

The chain combines TRBV27 with TRBJ2-2; a weak D match, TRBD2 (6 bases). The V end was cut by 6 bases, the J end by 8 bases, with 13 bases between. The V gene's germline CDR1 is MNHEY and CDR2 SMNVEV (reference sequence). The CDR3 consists of 13 residues. CDR3 amino acids: CASSPTAGGELFF. The CDR3 DNA reads TGTGCCAGCAGCCCGACCGCGGGAGGGGAGCTGTTTTTT.

This clonotype was found many times. The rearrangement joins TRBV12-3 or TRBV12-4 to TRBJ2-5; 9 bases are a match to TRBD2. The CDR3 consists of 15 residues. V was clipped by 2 bases and J by 6 bases; unmatched bases: 7. DNA of the CDR3: TGTGCCAGCAGTTTACTTAGCGGGAGCGGGAAGACCCAGTACTTC. It codes for CASSLLSGSGKTQYF.

This clonotype was recorded many times. The rearrangement joins TRBV5-1 to TRBJ2-1, with TRBD2 as a possible D gene (6 bases). The CDR3 extends over 15 amino acids. Trimming shortened V by 3 bases and J by 4 bases, and 14 bases separated the two germline ends. Germline assignment: CDR1 SGHRS and CDR2 YFSETQ. CDR3 in amino acids: CASSSGLHNYNEQFF. In DNA form, the CDR3 reads TGCGCCAGCAGCTCGGGACTCCATAATTACAATGAGCAGTTCTTC.

The rearrangement joins TRBV12-3 or TRBV12-4 to TRBJ1-2, with 7 nucleotides matching TRBD1. V dropped 8 bases and J dropped 3; count of bases not matched to a gene: 9. This CDR3 comprises 14 residues. Here the CDR3 reads CASAQRQGDYGYTF. The DNA of the CDR3 is TGTGCCAGCGCCCAGAGACAGGGTGACTATGGCTACACCTTC.

This clonotype came up a few times. The rearrangement joins TRBV14 to TRBJ2-4; 7 bases agree with TRBD2. The end of the DNA aligns better with TRBJ2-7, so the J call may be wrong. CDR1 is SGHDN, CDR2 FVKESK, per germline. CDR3 size: 14 residues. CDR3 region: CATEGLPERYEQYF. The CDR3 nucleotides read TGTGCCACCGAGGGACTACCAGAAAGATACGAGCAGTACTTC.

The CDR3 loop is CASSLGGQGQFF. CDR3 coding DNA: TGTGCCAGCAGCTTAGGGGGACAGGGGCAGTTCTTC. The chain employs TRBV7-2 and TRBJ2-1; 9 bases align to TRBD1. The CDR3 length is 12 residues. J gave up 12 bases and V 1 base, and 1 base lay outside the gene matches. Per the germline V gene, CDR1 is SGHTA and CDR2 is FQGNSA.

This clonotype has ten or more counts. This CDR3 reads CAISEFAGRPQYF. CDR3 DNA sequence: TGTGCCATCAGTGAGTTCGCAGGGAGGCCCCAGTACTTC. The chain carries TRBV10-3 and TRBJ2-5; tentatively, D is TRBD2 (6 bases). The CDR3 contains 13 residues. V gave up 1 base and J gave up 9 bases, with 12 bases separating them. The germline V gene has CDR1 ENHRY and CDR2 SYGVKD.

CDR3 in DNA: TGCAGTGTGGGGGTGCTAAGCGAGCAGTACTTC. Protein sequence: CSVGVLSEQYF. V gene TRBV20-1 combines with J gene TRBJ2-7; possibly TRBD1 or TRBD2 for D (5 bases each). The germline gives CDR1 DFQATT, CDR2 SNEGSKA (reference sequence). V lost 7 bases, J lost 6 bases, and 13 bases lay in between. The CDR3 has 11 residues.

V gene TRBV28 combines with J gene TRBJ1-2; 7 bases agree with TRBD1. Germline V gives CDR1 MDHEN, CDR2 SYDVKM. Unmatched junction bases numbered 5, after V lost 6 bases and J lost 4 bases. CDR3 length: 13 amino acids. The CDR3 protein is CASRHRDSYGYTF. The CDR3 DNA sequence: TGTGCCAGCAGACACCGGGACAGCTATGGCTACACCTTC.

This clonotype was recorded many times. J is TRBJ2-7 and V is TRBV28; no firm D call. The CDR3 extends over 14 amino acids. The germline gives CDR1 MDHEN, CDR2 SYDVKM. V was shortened by 6 bases and J by 0 bases, with 12 bases between the two germline ends. DNA of the CDR3: TGTGCCAGCAGCTTCCCCTGGAGCTCCTACGAGCAGTACTTC. Protein product: CASSFPWSSYEQYF.